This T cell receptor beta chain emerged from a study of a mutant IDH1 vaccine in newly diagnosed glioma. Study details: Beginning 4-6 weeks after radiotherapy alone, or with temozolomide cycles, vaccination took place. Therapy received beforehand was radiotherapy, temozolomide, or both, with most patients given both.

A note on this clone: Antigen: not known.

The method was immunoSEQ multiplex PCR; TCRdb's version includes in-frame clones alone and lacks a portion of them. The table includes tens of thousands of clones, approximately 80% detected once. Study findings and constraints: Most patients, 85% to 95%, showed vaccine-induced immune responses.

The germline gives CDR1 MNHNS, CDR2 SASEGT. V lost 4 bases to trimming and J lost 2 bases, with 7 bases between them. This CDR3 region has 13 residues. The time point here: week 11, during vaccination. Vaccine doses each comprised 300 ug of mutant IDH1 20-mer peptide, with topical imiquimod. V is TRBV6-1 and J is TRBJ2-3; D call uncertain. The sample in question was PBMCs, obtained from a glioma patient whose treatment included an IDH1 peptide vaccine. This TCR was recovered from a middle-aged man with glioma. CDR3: CASSGADTDTQYF. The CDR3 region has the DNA TGTGCCAGCAGTGGGGCGGACACAGATACGCAGTATTTT.